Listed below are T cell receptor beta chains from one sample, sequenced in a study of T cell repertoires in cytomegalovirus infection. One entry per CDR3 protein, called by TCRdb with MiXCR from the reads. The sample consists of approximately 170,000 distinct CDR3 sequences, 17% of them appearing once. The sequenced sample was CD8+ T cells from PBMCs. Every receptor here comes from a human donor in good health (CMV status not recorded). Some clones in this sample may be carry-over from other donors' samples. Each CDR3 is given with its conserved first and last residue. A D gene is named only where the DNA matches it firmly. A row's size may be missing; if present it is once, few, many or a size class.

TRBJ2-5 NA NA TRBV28 CASSFRGFGTQYF TGTGCCAGCAGTTTTAGGGGGTTCGGGACCCAGTACTTC
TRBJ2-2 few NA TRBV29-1 CSAGGPPNTGELFF TGCAGCGCTGGGGGGCCTCCGAACACCGGGGAGCTGTTTTTT
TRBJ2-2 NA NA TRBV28 CASSFQTGELFF TGTGCCAGCAGTTTCCAAACCGGGGAGCTGTTTTTT
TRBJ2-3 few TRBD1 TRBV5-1 CASSTRQGVSTDTQYF TGCGCCAGCAGCACCAGACAGGGGGTTAGCACAGATACGCAGTATTTT
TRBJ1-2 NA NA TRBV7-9 CASSLGAADYYGYTF TGTGCCAGCAGCTTAGGGGCGGCCGACTACTATGGCTACACCTTC
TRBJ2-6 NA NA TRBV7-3 CASSLWSTDSGANVLTF TGTGCCAGCAGCTTATGGTCAACAGACTCTGGGGCCAACGTCCTGACTTTC
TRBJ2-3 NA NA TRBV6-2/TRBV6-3 CASSYDSDSTDTQYF TGTGCCAGCAGTTACGATAGCGACAGCACAGATACGCAGTATTTT
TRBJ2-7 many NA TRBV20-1 CSARDYLSASEQYF TGCAGTGCTAGAGACTACCTCTCGGCGAGCGAGCAGTACTTC
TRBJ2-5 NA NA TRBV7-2 CASSPRWRGQETQYF TGTGCCAGCAGCCCTCGGTGGAGGGGCCAAGAGACCCAGTACTTC
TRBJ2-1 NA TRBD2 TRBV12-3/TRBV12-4 CASSLALGEGLPYNEQFF TGTGCCAGCAGTTTAGCCCTCGGGGAGGGGCTTCCCTACAATGAGCAGTTCTTC
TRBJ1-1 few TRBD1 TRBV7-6 CASSSGQTFVEAFF TGTGCCAGCAGCTCGGGACAGACCTTTGTTGAAGCTTTCTTT